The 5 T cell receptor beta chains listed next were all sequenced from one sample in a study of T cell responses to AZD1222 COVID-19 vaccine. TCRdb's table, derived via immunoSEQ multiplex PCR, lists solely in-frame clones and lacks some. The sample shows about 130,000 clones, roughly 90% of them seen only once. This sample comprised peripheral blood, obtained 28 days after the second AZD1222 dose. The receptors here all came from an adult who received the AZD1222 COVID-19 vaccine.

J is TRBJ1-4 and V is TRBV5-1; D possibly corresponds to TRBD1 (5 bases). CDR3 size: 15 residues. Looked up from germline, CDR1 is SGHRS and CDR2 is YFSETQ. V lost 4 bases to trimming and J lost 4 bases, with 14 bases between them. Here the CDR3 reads CASSIQGGVNEKLFF. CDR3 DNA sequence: TGCGCCAGCAGCATTCAGGGTGGTGTTAATGAAAAACTGTTTTTT.

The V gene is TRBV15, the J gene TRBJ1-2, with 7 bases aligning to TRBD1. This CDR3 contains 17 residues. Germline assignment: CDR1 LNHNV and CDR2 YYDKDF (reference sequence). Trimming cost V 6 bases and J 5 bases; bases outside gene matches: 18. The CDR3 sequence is CATSNYRWAGGTYGYTF. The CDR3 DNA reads TGTGCCACCAGTAACTACAGGTGGGCAGGGGGAACTTATGGCTACACCTTC.

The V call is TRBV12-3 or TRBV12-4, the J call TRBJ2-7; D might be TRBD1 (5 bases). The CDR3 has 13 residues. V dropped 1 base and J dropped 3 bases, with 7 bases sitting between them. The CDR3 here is CASSLGQLYEQYF. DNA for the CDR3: TGTGCCAGCAGTTTAGGACAGCTCTACGAGCAGTACTTC.

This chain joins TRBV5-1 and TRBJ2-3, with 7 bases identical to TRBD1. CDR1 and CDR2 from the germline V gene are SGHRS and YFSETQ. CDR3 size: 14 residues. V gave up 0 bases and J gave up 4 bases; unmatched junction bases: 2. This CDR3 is CASSLATGSDTQYF. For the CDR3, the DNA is TGCGCCAGCAGCTTGGCGACAGGGTCAGATACGCAGTATTTT.

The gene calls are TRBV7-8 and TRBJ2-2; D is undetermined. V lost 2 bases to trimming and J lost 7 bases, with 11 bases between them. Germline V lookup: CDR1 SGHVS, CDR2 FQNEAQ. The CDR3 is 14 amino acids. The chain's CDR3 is CASSLMDMGGELFF. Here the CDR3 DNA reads TGTGCCAGCAGCTTAATGGATATGGGCGGGGAGCTGTTTTTT.